The source of this T cell receptor beta chain is a study of breast tumors, draining lymph nodes, adjacent tissues. Axillary draining lymph nodes of breast cancer patients supplied the node samples. MiXCR, run by TCRdb on the multiplex PCR reads, gives a single entry per CDR3 protein. The sample lists approximately 100,000 distinct CDR3 sequences, less than 25% occurring once. V lost 5 bases and J lost 3, with 10 bases in between. The CDR3 has 13 amino acids. Germline V gene lookup returns CDR1 SGHTA and CDR2 FQGTGA. The sequenced material came from axillary lymph node tissue. The TCR comes from a female donor with breast cancer. Some clones in this sample may be carry-over from other donors' samples. The V gene is TRBV7-3, the J gene TRBJ1-1, with D uncertain. CDR3 nucleotide sequence: TGTGCCAGCAGCCTGATTAGGGACACTGAAGCTTTCTTT. Encoded protein: CASSLIRDTEAFF.